This T cell receptor beta chain was sequenced in a study of blood T cell repertoires in COVID-19. The data were produced by immunoSEQ multiplex PCR, yet TCRdb's version contains in-frame clones alone and is incomplete. The table includes 150,000 to 200,000 clones, around 86% detected once. The CDR3 runs to 20 residues. Germline V CDR1 and CDR2: LGHNT, FRNRAP. After removal of 6 bases from V and 4 bases from J, the junction contained 18 bases not matched to a gene. The sample consisted of peripheral blood. The clonotype originates from a man between 65 and 80 years old with acute or convalescent COVID-19. The V and J genes are TRBV12-5 and TRBJ2-2, with 12 bases lining up with TRBD1. CDR3 DNA sequence: TGTGCTAGTGGGGAACCCGGGACAGGGGGCCCCCTACATTTCACCGGGGAGCTGTTTTTT. Translation: CASGEPGTGGPLHFTGELFF.